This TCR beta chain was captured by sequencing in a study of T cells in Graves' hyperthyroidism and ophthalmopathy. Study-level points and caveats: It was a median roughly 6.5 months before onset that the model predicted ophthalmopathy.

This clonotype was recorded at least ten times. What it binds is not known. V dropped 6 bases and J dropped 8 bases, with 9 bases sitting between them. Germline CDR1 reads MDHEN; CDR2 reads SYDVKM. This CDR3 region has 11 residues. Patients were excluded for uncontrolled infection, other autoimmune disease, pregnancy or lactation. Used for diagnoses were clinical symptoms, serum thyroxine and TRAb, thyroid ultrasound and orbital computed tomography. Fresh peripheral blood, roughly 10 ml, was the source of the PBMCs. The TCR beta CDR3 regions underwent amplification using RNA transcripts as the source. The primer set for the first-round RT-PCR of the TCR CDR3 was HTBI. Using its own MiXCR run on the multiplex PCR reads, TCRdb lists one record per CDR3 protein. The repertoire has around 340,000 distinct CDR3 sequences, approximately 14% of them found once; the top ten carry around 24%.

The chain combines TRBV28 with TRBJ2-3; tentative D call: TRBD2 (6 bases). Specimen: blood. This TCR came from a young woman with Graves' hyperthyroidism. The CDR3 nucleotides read TGTGCCAGCAGGGCGGGACGTACGCAGTATTTT. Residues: CASRAGRTQYF.